The rows below give T cell receptor beta chains drawn from one sample of a study of blood T cell repertoires in COVID-19. TCRdb keeps only in-frame clones here, not all; method: immunoSEQ multiplex PCR. The repertoire includes some 410,000 clones, roughly 90% of them detected once, and approximately 0.96% sits in the top ten. Specimen: PBMCs or T cells enriched from blood (not recorded which). These receptors were collected from a woman aged 30 to 39 with acute COVID-19. CDR3s include the opening cysteine and the closing phenylalanine or tryptophan. The D gene is left open where the match is weak. Clone size, where shown, is once, few, many, or a class for clones that have expanded.

clone size,D gene,J gene,V gene,CDR3 DNA,CDR3 protein
.,TRBD1,TRBJ2-1,TRBV10-2,TGCGCCAGCGACGTTACAGGGGTTTCCTACAATGAGCAGTTCTTC,CASDVTGVSYNEQFF
.,TRBD2,TRBJ2-3,TRBV7-2,TGTGCCAGCAGCTTAGTAAACCCGGGACTAGCGGGGGCAGATACGCAGTATTTT,CASSLVNPGLAGADTQYF
.,.,TRBJ2-3,TRBV10-2,TGCGCCAGCAGTGAGTCGAATAGCGCTGCAGATACGCAGTATTTT,CASSESNSAADTQYF
.,.,TRBJ1-5,TRBV6-2/TRBV6-3,TGTGCCAGCAGTTACAGGGGCCATCAGCCCCAGCATTTT,CASSYRGHQPQHF
once,.,TRBJ1-1,TRBV10-2,TGCGCCAGCAACCAGGACAGTCCGAACACTGAAGCTTTCTTT,CASNQDSPNTEAFF
.,TRBD2,TRBJ2-1,TRBV20-1,TGCAGTGCTAGTACTAGCGGGGGGGCGAATGAGCAGTTCTTC,CSASTSGGANEQFF
.,.,TRBJ2-1,TRBV6-5,TGTGCCAGCAGTTACGGTGCGGGGCGCAATGAGCAGTTCTTC,CASSYGAGRNEQFF
.,.,TRBJ1-2,TRBV5-1,TGCGCCAGCAGCTCGGCATCCGTCTACCCAGCTTCGGGAGGCTACACCTTC,CASSSASVYPASGGYTF
.,TRBD1,TRBJ1-2,TRBV5-5,TGTGCCAGCAGCCAACGGGACAGGGGACTCCCGGCTGGCTACACCTTC,CASSQRDRGLPAGYTF
.,TRBD1,TRBJ1-2,TRBV2,TGTGCCAGCAGTGAACCGAGGAGCAGGGGGCCTTATGGCTACACCTTC,CASSEPRSRGPYGYTF